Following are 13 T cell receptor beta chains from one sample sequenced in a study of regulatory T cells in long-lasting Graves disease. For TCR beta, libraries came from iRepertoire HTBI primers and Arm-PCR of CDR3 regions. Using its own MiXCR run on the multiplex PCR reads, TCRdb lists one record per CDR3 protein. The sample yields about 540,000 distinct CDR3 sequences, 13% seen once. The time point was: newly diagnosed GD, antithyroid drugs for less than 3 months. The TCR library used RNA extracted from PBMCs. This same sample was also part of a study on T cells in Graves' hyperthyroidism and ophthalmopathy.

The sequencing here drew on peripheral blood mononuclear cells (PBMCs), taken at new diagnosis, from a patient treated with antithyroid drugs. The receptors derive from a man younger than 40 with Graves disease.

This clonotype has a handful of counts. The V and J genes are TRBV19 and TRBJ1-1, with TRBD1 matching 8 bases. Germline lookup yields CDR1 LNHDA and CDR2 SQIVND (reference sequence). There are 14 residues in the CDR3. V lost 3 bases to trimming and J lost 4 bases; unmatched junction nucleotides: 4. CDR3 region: CASSIRGTGTEAFF. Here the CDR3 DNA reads TGTGCCAGTAGTATTCGGGGGACAGGCACTGAAGCTTTCTTT.

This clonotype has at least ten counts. The CDR3 DNA follows: TGCGCCAGCAGAGAAGGGACTAGCGGGAGGGCCAGTAATGAGCAGTTCTTC. Its protein is CASREGTSGRASNEQFF. This chain uses TRBV5-1 with TRBJ2-1, with 16 bases that match TRBD2. The V gene end was trimmed by 5 bases and the J gene end by 7 bases; junction bases not matched to a gene: 9. This CDR3 is built from 17 residues. Germline V lookup: CDR1 SGHRS, CDR2 YFSETQ.

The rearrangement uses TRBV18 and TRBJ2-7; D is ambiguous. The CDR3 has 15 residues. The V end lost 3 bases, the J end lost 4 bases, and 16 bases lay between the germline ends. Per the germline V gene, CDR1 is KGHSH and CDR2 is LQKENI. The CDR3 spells CASSPQAHPRYEQYF. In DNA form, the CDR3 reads TGTGCCAGCTCACCTCAAGCCCACCCTCGGTACGAGCAGTACTTC.

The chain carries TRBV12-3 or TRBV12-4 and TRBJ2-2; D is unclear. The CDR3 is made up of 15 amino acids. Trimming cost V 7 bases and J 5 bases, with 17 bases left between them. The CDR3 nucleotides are TGTGCCAGCACCAAAGCTTCCCGGTATACCGGGGAGCTGTTTTTT. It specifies CASTKASRYTGELFF.

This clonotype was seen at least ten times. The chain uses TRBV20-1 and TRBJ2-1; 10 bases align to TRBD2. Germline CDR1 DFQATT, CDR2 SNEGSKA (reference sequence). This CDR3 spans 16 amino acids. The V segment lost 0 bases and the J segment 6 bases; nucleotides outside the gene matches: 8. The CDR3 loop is CSARDTLAGVGNEQFF. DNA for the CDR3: TGCAGTGCTAGAGATACGCTAGCGGGAGTGGGCAATGAGCAGTTCTTC.

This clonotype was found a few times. The CDR3 loop is CAWNNLNTGELFF. CDR3 sequence (DNA): TGTGCCTGGAACAACTTGAACACCGGGGAGCTGTTTTTT. This chain links TRBV30 with TRBJ2-2; no definite D call. Trimming removed 4 bases at V and 1 base at J, with 7 bases between. The V gene's germline CDR1 is GTSNPN and CDR2 SVGIG (reference sequence). This CDR3 is 13 amino acids long.

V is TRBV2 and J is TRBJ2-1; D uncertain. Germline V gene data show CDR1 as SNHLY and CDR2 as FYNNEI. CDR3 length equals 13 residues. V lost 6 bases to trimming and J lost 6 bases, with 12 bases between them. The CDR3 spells CASSQGMLNEQFF. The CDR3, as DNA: TGTGCCAGCAGCCAAGGAATGCTCAATGAGCAGTTCTTC.

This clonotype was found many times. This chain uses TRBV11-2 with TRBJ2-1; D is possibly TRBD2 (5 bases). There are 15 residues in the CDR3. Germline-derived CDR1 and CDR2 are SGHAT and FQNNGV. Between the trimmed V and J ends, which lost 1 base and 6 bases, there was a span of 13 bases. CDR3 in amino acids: CASSLVAPRGNEQFF. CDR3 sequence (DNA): TGTGCCAGCAGCTTAGTAGCGCCCCGTGGCAATGAGCAGTTCTTC.

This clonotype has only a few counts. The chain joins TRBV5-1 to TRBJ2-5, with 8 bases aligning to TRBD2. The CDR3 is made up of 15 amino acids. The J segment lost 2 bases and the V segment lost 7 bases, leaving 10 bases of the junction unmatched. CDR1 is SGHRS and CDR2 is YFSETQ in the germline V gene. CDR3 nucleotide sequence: TGCGCCAGCCGGGGGCCTAGCGGGCCTCAAGAGACCCAGTACTTC. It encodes CASRGPSGPQETQYF. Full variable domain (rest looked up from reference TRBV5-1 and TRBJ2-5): KAGVTQTPRYLIKTRGQQVTLSCSPISGHRSVSWYQQTPGQGLQFLFEYFSETQRNKGNFPGRFSGRQFSNSRSEMNVSTLELGDSALYLCASRGPSGPQETQYFGPGTRLLVL.

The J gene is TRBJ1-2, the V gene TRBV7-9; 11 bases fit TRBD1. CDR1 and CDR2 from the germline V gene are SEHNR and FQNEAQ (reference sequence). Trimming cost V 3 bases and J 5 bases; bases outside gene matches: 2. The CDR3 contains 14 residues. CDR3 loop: CASSFRDRGYGYTF. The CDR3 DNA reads TGTGCCAGCAGCTTCCGGGACAGGGGGTATGGCTACACCTTC.

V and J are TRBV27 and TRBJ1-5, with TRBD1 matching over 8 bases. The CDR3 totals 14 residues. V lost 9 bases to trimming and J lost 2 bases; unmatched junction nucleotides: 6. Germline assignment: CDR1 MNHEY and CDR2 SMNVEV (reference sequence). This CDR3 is CASRTTGGNQPQHF. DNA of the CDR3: TGTGCCAGTAGGACGACAGGGGGCAATCAGCCCCAGCATTTT.

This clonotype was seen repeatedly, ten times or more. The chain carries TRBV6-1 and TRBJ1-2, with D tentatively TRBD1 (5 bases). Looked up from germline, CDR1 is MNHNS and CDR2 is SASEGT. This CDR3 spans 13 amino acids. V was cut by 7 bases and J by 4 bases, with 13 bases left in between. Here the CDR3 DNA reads TGTGCCAGCACCGGGGGACGGAGCTATGGCTACACCTTC. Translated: CASTGGRSYGYTF.

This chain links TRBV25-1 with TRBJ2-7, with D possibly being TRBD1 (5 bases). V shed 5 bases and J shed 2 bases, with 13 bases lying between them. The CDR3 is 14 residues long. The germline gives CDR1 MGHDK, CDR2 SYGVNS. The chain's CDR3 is CASSQGHSPYEQYF. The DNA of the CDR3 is TGTGCCAGCAGTCAGGGTCACAGCCCCTACGAGCAGTACTTC.